Listed below are T cell receptor beta chains from one sample, sequenced in a study of T-cell memory formation after mild COVID-19. One entry per CDR3 protein, called by TCRdb with MiXCR from the 5' RACE reads. Among roughly 220,000 distinct CDR3 sequences listed, 9.5% to 10% were seen once. Sequences were obtained from PBMCs or a T cell subset sorted from them (not recorded which). The origin of the receptors is a man aged 18-30 years who had mild COVID-19 (a few samples of this study predate the infection). Cell type and time point are not known. Both conserved end residues are part of each CDR3. D genes are given only for firm matches. The size of a clone is reported for some rows only, either as once, few or many, or as a class for expanded clones.

d_gene	abundance	v_gene	j_gene	CDR3aa	CDR3nt
-	few	TRBV30	TRBJ2-7	CAWSVQFEQYF	TGTGCCTGGAGTGTACAGTTCGAGCAGTACTTC
TRBD1	few	TRBV20-1	TRBJ2-3	CSAQKGTAVPDTQYF	TGCAGTGCCCAGAAAGGGACAGCCGTCCCAGATACGCAGTATTTT
-	few	TRBV6-4	TRBJ1-5	CASSPDSTYQPQHF	TGTGCCAGCAGCCCAGACTCGACCTATCAGCCCCAGCATTTT
-	-	TRBV6-6	TRBJ1-4	CASSYSLGGEKLFF	TGTGCCAGCAGTTACTCTCTAGGGGGTGAAAAACTGTTTTTT
TRBD2	few	TRBV12-3/TRBV12-4	TRBJ2-5	CASSLALAGGLETQYF	TGTGCCAGCAGTTTAGCCCTAGCGGGGGGCCTGGAGACCCAGTACTTC
-	-	TRBV24-1	TRBJ2-1	CATSGDYSYNEQFF	TGTGCCACCAGTGGAGACTACTCCTACAATGAGCAGTTCTTC
-	few	TRBV7-2	TRBJ2-5	CASSPAPQETQYF	TGTGCCAGCAGCCCCGCTCCCCAAGAGACCCAGTACTTC
TRBD2	-	TRBV20-1	TRBJ2-1	CSAVGLGNYNEQFF	TGCAGTGCTGTAGGACTAGGGAACTACAATGAGCAGTTCTTC
-	-	TRBV29-1	TRBJ1-1	CSVDEHKNTEAFF	TGCAGCGTTGATGAGCACAAGAACACTGAAGCTTTCTTT
TRBD1	few	TRBV27	TRBJ2-7	CASSFTGQGLFYEQYF	TGTGCCAGCAGTTTCACCGGACAGGGACTTTTCTACGAGCAGTACTTC
-	-	TRBV10-3	TRBJ1-6	CAISETAYNSPLHF	TGTGCCATCAGTGAGACGGCCTATAATTCACCCCTCCACTTT
TRBD1	-	TRBV5-1	TRBJ2-1	CASSLAGDSYNEQFF	TGCGCCAGCAGCTTGGCCGGGGACAGCTACAATGAGCAGTTCTTC
-	many	TRBV5-1	TRBJ1-5	CASSLDAERQPQHF	TGCGCCAGCAGCTTGGATGCCGAAAGGCAGCCCCAGCATTTT
-	-	TRBV12-5	TRBJ1-1	CASGSAPRGAFF	TGTGCTAGTGGTTCCGCCCCGCGCGGAGCTTTCTTT
TRBD1	many	TRBV29-1	TRBJ2-5	CSATQGAGKTQYF	TGCAGCGCAACACAGGGGGCAGGAAAGACCCAGTACTTC
-	many	TRBV19	TRBJ1-1	CASSIGADTEAFF	TGTGCCAGTAGTATTGGGGCAGACACTGAAGCTTTCTTT
-	many	TRBV5-4	TRBJ2-5	CASSLAGAEETQYF	TGTGCCAGCAGCTTAGCAGGGGCGGAAGAGACCCAGTACTTC
-	many	TRBV5-1	TRBJ1-5	CASSLGGQGDQPQHF	TGCGCCAGCAGCTTGGGCGGACAAGGGGATCAGCCCCAGCATTTT
-	-	TRBV2	TRBJ2-4	CASSVGEIAKNIQYF	TGTGCCAGCAGTGTGGGGGAGATAGCCAAAAACATTCAGTACTTC
TRBD1	-	TRBV12-3/TRBV12-4	TRBJ1-2	CASSPTGGNGYTF	TGTGCCAGCAGTCCCACAGGGGGCAATGGCTACACCTTC
-	few	TRBV18	TRBJ2-5	CASSPHEETQYF	TGTGCCAGCTCCCCACATGAAGAGACCCAGTACTTC
TRBD1	many	TRBV28	TRBJ1-5	CASRAQGANQPQHF	TGTGCCAGCAGAGCACAGGGGGCAAATCAGCCCCAGCATTTT
TRBD1	-	TRBV9	TRBJ2-5	CASSVEGARETQYF	TGTGCCAGCAGCGTAGAGGGGGCAAGAGAGACCCAGTACTTC
-	few	TRBV4-2	TRBJ1-6	CASSQDNSYNSPLHF	TGTGCCAGCAGCCAAGACAATTCCTATAATTCACCCCTCCACTTT
TRBD1	-	TRBV12-3/TRBV12-4	TRBJ1-2	CASSFGQVYGYTF	TGTGCCAGCAGCTTTGGACAGGTGTACGGCTACACCTTC
TRBD1	-	TRBV5-1	TRBJ2-6	CASSSQGGANVLTF	TGCGCCAGCAGCTCACAGGGGGGGGCCAACGTCCTGACTTTC
-	many	TRBV7-9	TRBJ1-1	CASSPRRLRGDTEAFF	TGTGCCAGCAGCCCTCGGCGTCTGAGGGGGGACACTGAAGCTTTCTTT
-	-	TRBV4-1	TRBJ1-1	CANGGTEAFF	TGCGCCAATGGGGGGACTGAAGCTTTCTTT
-	-	TRBV27	TRBJ1-1	CASSLRSRGLNTEAFF	TGTGCCAGCAGTTTGCGATCCAGGGGTTTAAACACTGAAGCTTTCTTT
-	-	TRBV12-3/TRBV12-4	TRBJ1-6	CASSYRVGNSPLHF	TGTGCCAGCAGTTACAGGGTTGGTAATTCACCCCTCCACTTT
TRBD2	few	TRBV10-1	TRBJ2-1	CASSTGGVYNEQFF	TGCGCCAGCAGTACCGGGGGGGTATACAATGAGCAGTTCTTC
-	-	TRBV7-3	TRBJ2-1	CASSLMDGEQFF	TGTGCCAGCAGCTTAATGGATGGTGAGCAGTTCTTC
-	-	TRBV5-1	TRBJ2-5	CASSLGVYQETQYF	TGCGCCAGCAGCTTAGGGGTATACCAAGAGACCCAGTACTTC
TRBD2	-	TRBV4-3	TRBJ2-3	CASSQASGGPPGTDTQYF	TGCGCCAGCAGCCAGGCTAGCGGGGGGCCGCCTGGCACAGATACGCAGTATTTT
-	few	TRBV9	TRBJ2-1	CASSEEEGTYNEQFF	TGTGCCAGCAGCGAGGAGGAGGGGACATACAATGAGCAGTTCTTC
-	many	TRBV20-1	TRBJ1-2	CSARARSAQDYGYTF	TGCAGTGCTAGAGCTAGGAGCGCACAGGACTATGGCTACACCTTC
-	few	TRBV5-1	TRBJ1-1	CASSLVSGRWNTEAFF	TGCGCCAGCAGCTTGGTTTCGGGGCGATGGAACACTGAAGCTTTCTTT
TRBD2	-	TRBV20-1	TRBJ2-1	CSAYAGGFRDEQFF	TGCAGTGCATACGCGGGGGGGTTTAGGGATGAGCAGTTCTTC
-	-	TRBV6-2/TRBV6-3	TRBJ2-7	CASSYRGMGYEQYF	TGTGCCAGCAGTTACAGGGGCATGGGCTACGAGCAGTACTTC
TRBD1	many	TRBV4-3	TRBJ1-1	CASSPLGGQGLNTEAFF	TGCGCCAGCAGTCCCTTGGGGGGACAGGGGCTGAACACTGAAGCTTTCTTT
-	few	TRBV7-8	TRBJ1-6	CASSLDRLTLHF	TGTGCCAGCAGCTTGGACCGGCTTACCCTCCACTTT
-	many	TRBV12-3/TRBV12-4	TRBJ2-3	CASSFSEIGTDTQYF	TGTGCCAGCAGTTTCAGCGAAATTGGCACAGATACGCAGTATTTT
-	-	TRBV7-9	TRBJ1-5	CASTPDAQPQHF	TGTGCCAGCACCCCGGACGCTCAGCCCCAGCATTTT
TRBD2	few	TRBV6-5	TRBJ2-3	CASTRPGLAADTQYF	TGTGCCAGCACTAGACCGGGACTAGCCGCAGATACGCAGTATTTT
-	few	TRBV4-2	TRBJ2-5	CASSRGGPLEETQYF	TGTGCCAGCAGCCGAGGGGGGCCTCTTGAAGAGACCCAGTACTTC
-	-	TRBV5-1	TRBJ1-4	CASSLGVTNEKLFF	TGCGCCAGCAGCTTGGGAGTGACAAACGAAAAACTGTTTTTT
TRBD2	few	TRBV20-1	TRBJ2-5	CSAHGTSRNQETQYF	TGCAGTGCTCACGGGACTAGCCGCAACCAAGAGACCCAGTACTTC
-	few	TRBV2	TRBJ2-1	CASSEAARNQFF	TGTGCCAGCAGTGAAGCAGCGAGAAATCAGTTCTTC
TRBD1	many	TRBV20-1	TRBJ2-1	CSASRGQGRVEQFF	TGCAGTGCTAGTCGTGGACAGGGGCGGGTTGAGCAGTTCTTC
TRBD1	few	TRBV7-9	TRBJ1-2	CASSSWTGGVDGYTF	TGTGCCAGCAGCTCTTGGACAGGGGGAGTCGATGGCTACACCTTC
TRBD2	many	TRBV4-3	TRBJ2-3	CASSQATSGGTDTQYF	TGCGCCAGCAGCCAAGCAACTAGCGGGGGAACAGATACGCAGTATTTT
-	few	TRBV18	TRBJ1-5	CASSPDQGNQPQHF	TGTGCCAGCTCACCGGACCAGGGGAATCAGCCCCAGCATTTT
-	-	TRBV6-2/TRBV6-3	TRBJ2-3	CASSYSSRDTDTQYF	TGTGCCAGCAGTTATTCAAGCAGGGACACAGATACGCAGTATTTT